The clone carrying this T cell receptor beta chain occurred many times. Its target is unknown. This sample is drawn from a study of T cells after yellow fever vaccination. Background on the study: For low cell numbers, libraries were made with SMART-Seq v4 Ultra Low Input. Study results and limitations: Contaminating bulk clonotypes could be abundant in FACS-sorted repertoires. A secondary response was less intense yet reached its peak sooner, at day 5 versus 15.

TCRdb fed the 5' RACE reads into MiXCR, producing one record per CDR3 protein. The table lists over 150,000 distinct CDR3 sequences, 5.5% to 8% of them singletons. The CDR3 totals 15 residues. Germline CDR1 is SGHRS and CDR2 is YFSETQ. V lost 3 bases to trimming and J lost 9 bases; unmatched junction nucleotides: 8. This specimen consisted of CD4+ T cells sorted from PBMCs, obtained on the day of the first yellow fever vaccination. The chain combines TRBV5-1 with TRBJ1-6, with TRBD1 matching over 8 bases. The clonotype was recovered from a man between 18 and 35 years old who received the YFV17D yellow fever vaccine. Here the CDR3 reads CASSSRQGSGSPLHF. The CDR3 region has the DNA TGCGCCAGCAGCTCGCGACAGGGGTCAGGTTCACCCCTCCACTTT.